Presented here are 24 T cell receptor beta chains from one specimen sequenced in a study of blood T cell repertoires in COVID-19. Using immunoSEQ multiplex PCR, the repertoire was profiled, and TCRdb retains in-frame clones only, with some absent. The sample consists of about 150,000 clones, around 83% of them appearing once. What was sequenced was peripheral blood. The receptors shown here come from a man aged 70 or older who had recovered from COVID-19.

This chain links TRBV6-5 with TRBJ1-5; no clear D gene. Trimming took off 4 bases at V and 4 bases at J, with 11 bases between the two ends. CDR3 length: 14 amino acids. The germline V gene encodes CDR1 MNHEY and CDR2 SVGAGI. The CDR3 loop is CASSSGYQNQPQHF. In DNA form, the CDR3 reads TGTGCCAGCAGTTCGGGATACCAAAATCAGCCCCAGCATTTT.

The J gene is TRBJ2-7, the V gene TRBV5-1; 7 bases are shared with TRBD1. This CDR3 is 13 amino acids long. Germline V CDR1 and CDR2: SGHRS, YFSETQ. Unmatched junction bases numbered 6, after V lost 7 bases and J lost 2 bases. This CDR3 reads CASSGGQPYEQYF. The CDR3 DNA follows: TGCGCCAGCTCAGGGGGACAGCCCTACGAGCAGTACTTC. Variable domain in full (rest from reference TRBV5-1 and TRBJ2-7): KAGVTQTPRYLIKTRGQQVTLSCSPISGHRSVSWYQQTPGQGLQFLFEYFSETQRNKGNFPGRFSGRQFSNSRSEMNVSTLELGDSALYLCASSGGQPYEQYFGPGTRLTVT.

The V and J genes are TRBV5-4 and TRBJ2-5; TRBD1 matches 8 bases. This CDR3 contains 14 residues. Germline trimming cut 1 base from V and 3 bases from J; bases unmatched to any gene: 2. The V gene's germline CDR1 is SGHNT and CDR2 YYREEE (reference sequence). CDR3 coding DNA: TGTGCCAGCAGCTTGCAGGGGGCAGAAGAGACCCAGTACTTC. Translation: CASSLQGAEETQYF. The full variable domain, in which reference TRBV5-4 and TRBJ2-5 provide the parts outside the CDR3, is ETGVTQSPTHLIKTRGQQVTLRCSSQSGHNTVSWYQQALGQGPQFIFQYYREEENGRGNFPPRFSGLQFPNYSSELNVNALELDDSALYLCASSLQGAEETQYFGPGTRLLVL.

This chain connects TRBV6-5 to TRBJ1-1, with D possibly matching TRBD1 (6 bases). This CDR3 region has 13 residues. Per the germline V gene, CDR1 is MNHEY and CDR2 is SVGAGI. Trimming shortened V by 8 bases and J by 1 base, and 11 bases separated the two germline ends. CDR3: CASSRTANTEAFF. The CDR3 nucleotides read TGTGCCAGCTCGAGGACAGCGAACACTGAAGCTTTCTTT.

This clone was observed many times. The chain uses TRBV28 and TRBJ1-5, with D perhaps matching TRBD1 (6 bases). The length of the CDR3 is 14 residues. With 3 bases removed from V and 5 bases from J, the gap between germline ends came to 11 bases. Germline V gene sequence: CDR1 MDHEN, CDR2 SYDVKM. CDR3 nucleotide sequence: TGTGCCAGCAGTTTTCCGGACAGAGATCAGCCCCAGCATTTT. This sequence encodes CASSFPDRDQPQHF.

This clone was observed once. CDR3 DNA: TGCGCCAGCAGACAGGGACATAATGATAATTCACCCCTCCACTTT. Its translation is CASRQGHNDNSPLHF. This chain links TRBV4-1 with TRBJ1-6; TRBD1 is a possible D gene (6 bases). The CDR3 loop spans 15 amino acids. Germline loops: CDR1 MGHRA, CDR2 YSYEKL. Trimming pared 6 bases from V and 5 bases from J, leaving 14 bases between.

This chain uses TRBV6-5 with TRBJ2-5; 9 bases match TRBD1. With 7 bases clipped from V and 5 bases from J, the junction kept 8 bases outside the gene matches. The CDR3 has 14 residues. Germline V gives CDR1 MNHEY, CDR2 SVGAGI. The CDR3, as DNA: TGTGCCAGCACCCCCGATGGACAGGGGGAGACCCAGTACTTC. Its protein is CASTPDGQGETQYF.

The chain carries TRBV10-2 and TRBJ1-2, with a possible D match to TRBD1 (6 bases). From germline, CDR1 is WSHSY and CDR2 SAAADI. V lost 2 bases, J lost 9 bases, and 13 bases lay in between. This CDR3 comprises 13 residues. CDR3 bases: TGCGCCAGCAGTGAGGGGACCAGGGGAAGCTACACCTTC. Encoded protein: CASSEGTRGSYTF.

J is TRBJ2-4 and V is TRBV5-4; 11 bases match TRBD1. There are 15 residues in the CDR3. Germline V gene data show CDR1 as SGHNT and CDR2 as YYREEE (reference sequence). V was clipped by 4 bases and J by 7 bases; unmatched bases: 7. The CDR3 bases are TGTGCCAGCAGCCCTGAAGGGGACAGGGGGAACATTCAGTACTTC. Amino acid sequence: CASSPEGDRGNIQYF. Full variable domain (remainder filled in from reference TRBV5-4 and TRBJ2-4): ETGVTQSPTHLIKTRGQQVTLRCSSQSGHNTVSWYQQALGQGPQFIFQYYREEENGRGNFPPRFSGLQFPNYSSELNVNALELDDSALYLCASSPEGDRGNIQYFGAGTRLSVL.

The J gene is TRBJ2-7, the V gene TRBV19, with 7 bases fitting TRBD1. V gave up 3 bases and J gave up 2 bases; unmatched junction bases: 7. The germline V gene encodes CDR1 LNHDA and CDR2 SQIVND (reference sequence). This CDR3 spans 15 amino acids. CDR3 sequence: CASSIQQGNTYEQYF. The CDR3 coding sequence is TGTGCCAGTAGTATCCAACAGGGGAACACCTACGAGCAGTACTTC.

The chain employs TRBV18 and TRBJ2-1; TRBD2 agrees at 14 bases. Trimming at V came to 1 base and at J to 2 bases, leaving 4 bases not matched to a gene. The CDR3 extends over 18 amino acids. The germline CDR1 and CDR2 sequences are KGHSH and LQKENI. Written as DNA, the CDR3 is TGTGCCAGCTCACCACAGACGGGACTAGCGGGAGCCTACAATGAGCAGTTCTTC. This sequence encodes CASSPQTGLAGAYNEQFF.

Concerning this clone: One end of the junction varies from germline; a read error may be responsible. The CDR3 nucleotides read TGTGCCAGCAGTGAACAGGCTGGAACCACCATATATTTT. The encoded protein is CASSEQAGTTIYF. The chain combines TRBV25-1 with TRBJ1-3; D gene uncertain. CDR3 length: 13 residues. Germline V lookup: CDR1 MGHDK, CDR2 SYGVNS. Full variable domain (remainder filled in from reference TRBV25-1 and TRBJ1-3): EADIYQTPRYLVIGTGKKITLECSQTMGHDKMYWYQQDPGMELHLIHYSYGVNSTEKGDLSSESTVSRIRTEHFPLTLESARPSHTSQYLCASSEQAGTTIYFGEGSWLTVV.

This chain links TRBV23-1 with TRBJ2-1, with 10 bases lining up with TRBD2. TRBV23-1 is reported as an ORF; its role is uncertain. With 6 bases clipped from V and 8 bases from J, the junction kept 13 bases outside the gene matches. This CDR3 has 16 amino acids. The chain's CDR3 is CASSARRPSGRHEQFF. The DNA of the CDR3 is TGCGCCAGCAGCGCGAGGCGTCCTAGCGGGAGACATGAGCAGTTCTTC.

This clone appeared once. The V call is TRBV5-4, the J call TRBJ2-7; 7 nucleotides match TRBD2. CDR3 length: 13 amino acids. Per germline, CDR1 SGHNT and CDR2 YYREEE (reference sequence). With 4 bases clipped from V and 5 bases from J, the junction kept 6 bases outside the gene matches. As DNA, the CDR3 is TGTGCCAGCAGCCCGGGGGGTCGGAACGAGCAGTACTTC. The encoded protein is CASSPGGRNEQYF.

This sequence joins TRBV7-2 and TRBJ2-7; 7 bases map to TRBD2. Unmatched junction bases numbered 11, after V lost 6 bases and J lost 3 bases. In germline, CDR1 is SGHTA, CDR2 FQGNSA. This CDR3 is 15 amino acids long. The CDR3 here is CASRGGGSPLYEQYF. The CDR3 nucleotides are TGTGCCAGCAGAGGTGGCGGGAGCCCACTCTACGAGCAGTACTTC.

The V call is TRBV19, the J call TRBJ2-2; D is possibly TRBD1 (6 bases). This CDR3 is built from 15 residues. From germline, CDR1 is LNHDA and CDR2 SQIVND (reference sequence). V lost 5 bases to trimming and J lost 5 bases, with 15 bases between them. The CDR3 region is CASSLGQITTGELFF. For the CDR3, the DNA is TGTGCCAGTAGTCTTGGACAGATAACTACCGGGGAGCTGTTTTTT.

J is TRBJ2-2 and V is TRBV2; D call uncertain. The CDR3 spans 13 residues. The V gene's germline CDR1 is SNHLY and CDR2 FYNNEI. With 3 bases removed from V and 5 bases from J, the gap between germline ends came to 7 bases. This chain's CDR3 is CASSEEFTGELFF. The CDR3 DNA sequence: TGTGCCAGCAGTGAGGAGTTTACCGGGGAGCTGTTTTTT.

This clone showed up just once. The chain employs TRBV3-1 (or the pseudogene TRBV3-2) and TRBJ2-3, with TRBD2 identical over 12 bases. Germline V gives CDR1 LGHDT, CDR2 YNNKEL (reference sequence). This CDR3 is built from 17 residues. Trimming at V came to 4 bases and at J to 2 bases, leaving 7 bases not matched to a gene. CDR3 region: CASSLLAGGWNTDTQYF. Here the CDR3 DNA reads TGTGCCAGCAGCCTACTAGCGGGAGGTTGGAACACAGATACGCAGTATTTT.

The chain couples TRBV11-2 to TRBJ2-7, with 10 bases fitting TRBD1. V shed 5 bases and J 7 bases; nucleotides not matched to a gene: 8. CDR3 size: 14 residues. CDR1 and CDR2 (germline): SGHAT, FQNNGV. Here the CDR3 reads CASSRRQGAGEQYF. The CDR3, as DNA: TGTGCCAGCAGCAGACGACAGGGGGCTGGGGAGCAGTACTTC.

A few counts support this clone. The chain is built from TRBV27 and TRBJ1-2; 9 nucleotides agree with TRBD1. CDR3 size: 14 residues. The germline V gene has CDR1 MNHEY and CDR2 SMNVEV (reference sequence). J lost 8 bases, V lost 4 bases, and 8 bases had no gene match. The CDR3 bases are TGTGCCAGCAGTTCCCCCTCCGGGACAGGGGGCTACACCTTC. Protein: CASSSPSGTGGYTF.

The rearrangement links TRBV28 to TRBJ1-5, with TRBD1 identical over 11 bases. This CDR3 has 13 residues. Trimming removed 8 bases from V and 6 bases from J; junction bases left unmatched: 3. Germline V gene data show CDR1 as MDHEN and CDR2 as SYDVKM. The CDR3 DNA follows: TGTGCCAGCCGGACAGGGGGCAGTCAGCCCCAGCATTTT. Its translation is CASRTGGSQPQHF.

The chain links TRBV10-1 to TRBJ2-3, with 10 bases lining up with TRBD2. V lost 4 bases and J lost 5; bases outside the gene matches: 6. Germline CDR1 and CDR2: WNHNN and SYGVQD (reference sequence). This CDR3 comprises 15 residues. The CDR3 sequence: CASSVEREGGDTQYF. CDR3 nucleotide sequence: TGCGCCAGCAGTGTCGAGCGGGAGGGCGGAGATACGCAGTATTTT.

This clone appeared once. This chain connects TRBV3-1 (or the pseudogene TRBV3-2) to TRBJ1-2; TRBD1 is a possible D gene (5 bases). The CDR3 runs to 14 residues. Germline loops: CDR1 LGHDT, CDR2 YNNKEL (reference sequence). Trimming pared 4 bases from V and 5 bases from J, leaving 14 bases between. In nucleotides, the CDR3 is TGTGCCAGCAGCCTCGCAAGGGGCCCTTATGGCTACACCTTC. This translates into CASSLARGPYGYTF.

The chain carries TRBV4-3 and TRBJ2-7; 11 nucleotides match TRBD2. V was clipped by 1 base and J by 2 bases; unmatched bases: 7. Germline V gives CDR1 LGHNA, CDR2 YSLEER. The CDR3 runs 17 residues. For the CDR3, the DNA is TGCGCCAGCAGCCAAGGGATAGCGGGAGGGCGGGCCTACGAGCAGTACTTC. It is translated as CASSQGIAGGRAYEQYF.